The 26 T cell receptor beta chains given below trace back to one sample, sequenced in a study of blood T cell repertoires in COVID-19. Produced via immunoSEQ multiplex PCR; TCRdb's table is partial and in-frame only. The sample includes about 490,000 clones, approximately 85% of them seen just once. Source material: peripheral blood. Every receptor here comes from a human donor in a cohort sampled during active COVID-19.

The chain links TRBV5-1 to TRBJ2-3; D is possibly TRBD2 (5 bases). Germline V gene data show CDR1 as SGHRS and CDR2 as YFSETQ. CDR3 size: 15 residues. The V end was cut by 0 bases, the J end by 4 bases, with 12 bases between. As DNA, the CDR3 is TGCGCCAGCAGCTTGGACGGCAGGAGGTCAGATACGCAGTATTTT. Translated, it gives CASSLDGRRSDTQYF.

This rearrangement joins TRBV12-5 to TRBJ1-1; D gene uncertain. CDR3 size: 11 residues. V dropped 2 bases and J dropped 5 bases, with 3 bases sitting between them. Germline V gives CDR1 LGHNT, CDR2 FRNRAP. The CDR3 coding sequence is TGTGCTAGTGGTTTGTATACTGAAGCTTTCTTT. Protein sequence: CASGLYTEAFF.

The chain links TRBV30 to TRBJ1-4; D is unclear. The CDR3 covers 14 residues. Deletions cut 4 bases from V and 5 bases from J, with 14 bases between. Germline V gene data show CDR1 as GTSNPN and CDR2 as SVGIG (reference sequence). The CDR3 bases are TGTGCCTGGAAGAGGGCAACGACAAATGAAAAACTGTTTTTT. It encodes CAWKRATTNEKLFF.

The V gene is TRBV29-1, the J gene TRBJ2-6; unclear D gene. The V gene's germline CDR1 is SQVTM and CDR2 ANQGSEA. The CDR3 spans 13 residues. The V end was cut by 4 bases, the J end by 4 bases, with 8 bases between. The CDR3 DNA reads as TGCAGCGTTGGCGCGGCCGGGGCCAACGTCCTGACTTTC. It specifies CSVGAAGANVLTF.

The CDR3 DNA reads as TGTGCCAGCAGCGAGATGGCGGGAGGCCCAACGTCAGGCGAGCAGTACTTC. Protein sequence: CASSEMAGGPTSGEQYF. V and J are TRBV9 and TRBJ2-7; TRBD2 matches 8 bases. Trimming removed 3 bases from V and 6 bases from J; junction bases left unmatched: 17. Germline values: CDR1 SGDLS, CDR2 YYNGEE. CDR3 length equals 17 residues.

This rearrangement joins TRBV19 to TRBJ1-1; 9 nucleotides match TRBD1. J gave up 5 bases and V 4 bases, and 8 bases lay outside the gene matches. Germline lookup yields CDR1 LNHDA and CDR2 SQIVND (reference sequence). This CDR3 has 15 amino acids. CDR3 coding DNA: TGTGCCAGTAGTAATCGTGGGACAGGGATTACTGAAGCTTTCTTT. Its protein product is CASSNRGTGITEAFF.

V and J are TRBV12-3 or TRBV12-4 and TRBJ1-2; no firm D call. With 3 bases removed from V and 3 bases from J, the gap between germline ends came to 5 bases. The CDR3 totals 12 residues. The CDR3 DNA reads TGTGCCAGCAGTTTGAGGGACTATGGCTACACCTTC. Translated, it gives CASSLRDYGYTF.

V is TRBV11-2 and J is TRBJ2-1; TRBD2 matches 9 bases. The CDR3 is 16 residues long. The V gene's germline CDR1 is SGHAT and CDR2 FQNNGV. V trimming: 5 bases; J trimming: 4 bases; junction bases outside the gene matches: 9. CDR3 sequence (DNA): TGTGCCAGCAGCCGGTGGATAGCGGGAGCTTACAATGAGCAGTTCTTC. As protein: CASSRWIAGAYNEQFF.

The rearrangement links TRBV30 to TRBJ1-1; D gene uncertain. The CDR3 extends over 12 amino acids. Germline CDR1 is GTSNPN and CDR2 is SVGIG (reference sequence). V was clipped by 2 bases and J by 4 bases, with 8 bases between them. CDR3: CAWSPRPTEAFF. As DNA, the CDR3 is TGTGCCTGGAGTCCGAGGCCCACTGAAGCTTTCTTT.

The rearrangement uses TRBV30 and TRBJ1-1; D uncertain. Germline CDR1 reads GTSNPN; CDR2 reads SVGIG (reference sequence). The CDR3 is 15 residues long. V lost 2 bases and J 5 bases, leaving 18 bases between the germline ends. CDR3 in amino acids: CAWSQQQSSGTEAFF. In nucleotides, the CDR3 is TGTGCCTGGAGTCAACAACAGAGTTCGGGGACTGAAGCTTTCTTT. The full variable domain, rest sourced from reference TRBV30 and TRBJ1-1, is SQTIHQWPATLVQPVGSPLSLECTVEGTSNPNLYWYRQAAGRGLQLLFYSVGIGQISSEVPQNLSASRPQDRQFILSSKKLLLSDSGFYLCAWSQQQSSGTEAFFGQGTRLTVV.

CDR3: CASSVEGLAGGGKYF. As DNA, the CDR3 is TGTGCCAGCAGCGTAGAGGGTCTAGCGGGAGGAGGAAAGTACTTC. This chain uses TRBV9 with TRBJ2-7; 11 bases are a match to TRBD2. Germline-derived CDR1 and CDR2 are SGDLS and YYNGEE. Germline trimming cut 0 bases from V and 11 bases from J; bases unmatched to any gene: 10. This CDR3 is 15 amino acids long.

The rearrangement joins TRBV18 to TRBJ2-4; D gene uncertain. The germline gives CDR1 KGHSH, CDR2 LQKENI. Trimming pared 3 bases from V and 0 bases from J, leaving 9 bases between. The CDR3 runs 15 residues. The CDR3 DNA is TGTGCCAGCTCACCGTTAAATTTAGCCAAAAACATTCAGTACTTC. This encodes CASSPLNLAKNIQYF.

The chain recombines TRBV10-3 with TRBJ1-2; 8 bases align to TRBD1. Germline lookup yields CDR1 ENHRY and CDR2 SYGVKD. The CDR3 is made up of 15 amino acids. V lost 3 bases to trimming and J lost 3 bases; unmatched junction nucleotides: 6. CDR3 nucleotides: TGTGCCATCAGTGATCCCGGGACAGGTGACTATGGCTACACCTTC. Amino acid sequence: CAISDPGTGDYGYTF.

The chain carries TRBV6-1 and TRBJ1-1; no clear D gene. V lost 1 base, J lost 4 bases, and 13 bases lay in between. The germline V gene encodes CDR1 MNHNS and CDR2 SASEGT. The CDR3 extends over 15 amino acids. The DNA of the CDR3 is TGTGCCAGCAGTGAAGTCCCCGGGATTGGCACTGAAGCTTTCTTT. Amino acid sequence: CASSEVPGIGTEAFF.

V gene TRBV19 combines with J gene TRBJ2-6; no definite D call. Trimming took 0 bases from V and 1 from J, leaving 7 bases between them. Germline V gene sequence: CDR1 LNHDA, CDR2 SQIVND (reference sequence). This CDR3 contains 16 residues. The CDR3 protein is CASSIDSQSGANVLTF. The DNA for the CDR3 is TGTGCCAGTAGTATAGATTCGCAGTCTGGGGCCAACGTCCTGACTTTC.

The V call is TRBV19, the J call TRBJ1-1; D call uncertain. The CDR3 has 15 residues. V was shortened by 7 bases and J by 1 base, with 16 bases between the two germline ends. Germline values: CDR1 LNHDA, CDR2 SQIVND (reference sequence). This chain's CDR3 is CASTQPHPGNTEAFF. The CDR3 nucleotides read TGTGCCAGTACCCAGCCACACCCGGGGAACACTGAAGCTTTCTTT. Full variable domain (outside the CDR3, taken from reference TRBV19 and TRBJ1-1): DGGITQSPKYLFRKEGQNVTLSCEQNLNHDAMYWYRQDPGQGLRLIYYSQIVNDFQKGDIAEGYSVSREKKESFPLTVTSAQKNPTAFYLCASTQPHPGNTEAFFGQGTRLTVV.

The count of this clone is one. The CDR3 DNA follows: TGTGCCAGTACCGGCGGCGGCGGGAGATCAAATACGCAGTATTTT. This codes for CASTGGGGRSNTQYF. This chain joins TRBV19 and TRBJ2-3; 7 nucleotides align to TRBD2. Germline V gene lookup returns CDR1 LNHDA and CDR2 SQIVND (reference sequence). The CDR3 is 15 amino acids. V lost 7 bases to trimming and J lost 7 bases; unmatched junction nucleotides: 14.

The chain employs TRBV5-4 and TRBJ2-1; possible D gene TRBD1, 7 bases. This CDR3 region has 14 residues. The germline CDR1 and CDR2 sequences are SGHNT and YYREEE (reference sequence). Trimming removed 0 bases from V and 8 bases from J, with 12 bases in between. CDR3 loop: CASSLAQGGDEQFF. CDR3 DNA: TGTGCCAGCAGCTTGGCCCAGGGGGGCGATGAGCAGTTCTTC.

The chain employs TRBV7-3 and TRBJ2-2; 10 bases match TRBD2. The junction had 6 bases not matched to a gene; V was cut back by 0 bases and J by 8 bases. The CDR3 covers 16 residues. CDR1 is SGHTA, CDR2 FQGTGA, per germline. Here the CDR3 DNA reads TGTGCCAGCAGCTTAACCCCACTAGCGGGGTCGGGGGAGCTGTTTTTT. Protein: CASSLTPLAGSGELFF.

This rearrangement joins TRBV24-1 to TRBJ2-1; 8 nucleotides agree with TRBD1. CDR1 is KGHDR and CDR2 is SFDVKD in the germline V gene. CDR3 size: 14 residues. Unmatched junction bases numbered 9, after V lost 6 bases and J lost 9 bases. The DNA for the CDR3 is TGTGCCACCAGTCGAGGGCAGGGGGCGTTTGAGCAGTTCTTC. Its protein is CATSRGQGAFEQFF.

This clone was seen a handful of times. CDR3 sequence: CASSLQGANEQFF. CDR3 nucleotide sequence: TGTGCCAGCAGCCTACAGGGGGCCAATGAGCAGTTCTTC. The V and J genes are TRBV7-9 and TRBJ2-1; 9 nucleotides line up with TRBD1. CDR1 SEHNR and CDR2 FQNEAQ come from the germline V gene (reference sequence). Trimming cost V 5 bases and J 6 bases; bases outside gene matches: 2. The CDR3 contains 13 residues.

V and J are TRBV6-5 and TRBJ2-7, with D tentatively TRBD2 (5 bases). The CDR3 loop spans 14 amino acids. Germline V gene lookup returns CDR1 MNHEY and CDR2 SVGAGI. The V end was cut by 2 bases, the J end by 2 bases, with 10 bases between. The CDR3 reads CASSYGRGPYEQYF. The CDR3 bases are TGTGCCAGCAGTTACGGACGGGGTCCCTACGAGCAGTACTTC.

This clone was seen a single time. DNA of the CDR3: TGTGCCAGCAGTCCCAGGGCAGGGGGTTTTGAGCAGTTCTTC. Its translation: CASSPRAGGFEQFF. The V and J genes are TRBV27 and TRBJ2-1; 7 positions match TRBD1. CDR1 is MNHEY and CDR2 is SMNVEV in the germline V gene (reference sequence). This CDR3 spans 14 amino acids. Unmatched junction bases numbered 10, after V lost 5 bases and J lost 9 bases.

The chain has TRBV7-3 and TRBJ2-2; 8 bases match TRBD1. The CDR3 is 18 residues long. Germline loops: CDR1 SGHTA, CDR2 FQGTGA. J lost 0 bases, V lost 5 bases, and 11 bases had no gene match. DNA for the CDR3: TGTGCCAGCAGCCACCCGGGACAGGAGGGCGCGAACACCGGGGAGCTGTTTTTT. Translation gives CASSHPGQEGANTGELFF.

CDR3 sequence: CASSIWEAAYATNEKLFF. In DNA, the CDR3 is TGTGCCAGTAGTATCTGGGAGGCGGCATACGCAACTAATGAAAAACTGTTTTTT. The V gene is TRBV19, the J gene TRBJ1-4; no clear D gene. The CDR3 length is 18 residues. Germline V lookup: CDR1 LNHDA, CDR2 SQIVND (reference sequence). The V end was cut by 3 bases, the J end by 0 bases, with 17 bases between.

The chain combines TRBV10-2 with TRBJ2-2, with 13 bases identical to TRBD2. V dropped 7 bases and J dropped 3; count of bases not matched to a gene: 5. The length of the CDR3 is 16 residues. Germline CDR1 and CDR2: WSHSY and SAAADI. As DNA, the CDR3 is TGCGCCAGCACCGGGGGACTAGCGGGATACACCGGGGAGCTGTTTTTT. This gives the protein CASTGGLAGYTGELFF.